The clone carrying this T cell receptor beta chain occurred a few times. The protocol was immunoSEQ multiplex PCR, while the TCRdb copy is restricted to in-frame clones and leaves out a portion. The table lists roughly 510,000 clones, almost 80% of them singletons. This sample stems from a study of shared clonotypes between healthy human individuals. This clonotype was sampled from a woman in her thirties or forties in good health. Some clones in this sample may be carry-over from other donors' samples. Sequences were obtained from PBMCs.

CDR3 coding DNA: TGTGCCAGCAGCTTAGGACAGCCCAGCACAGATACGCAGTATTTT. Its translation is CASSLGQPSTDTQYF. This chain uses TRBV7-2 with TRBJ2-3; TRBD1 might be the D (5 bases). CDR1 and CDR2 from the germline V gene are SGHTA and FQGNSA. Between the trimmed V and J ends, which lost 1 base and 0 bases, there was a span of 8 bases. The CDR3 is 15 residues long.